Below, one TCR beta chain is given with its context. As yet, its antigen is unknown. The sample has other DNA sequences that encode this CDR3 too. The V gene lost 6 bases and the J gene lost 0 bases, with 5 bases spanning the gap. Looked up from germline, CDR1 is KGHSH and CDR2 is LQKENI. This CDR3 contains 12 residues. Deep was the level at which the assay was run. The protocol was immunoSEQ multiplex PCR, while the TCRdb copy is restricted to in-frame clones and leaves out a portion. The repertoire includes about 1.5 million clones, 98% of them detected once, and roughly 0.4% sits in the top ten. This entry belongs to a study of shared clonotypes between healthy human individuals. Study information: Each donor's CD4 naive and CD4 memory cells filled three plates apiece, CD8 naive two, and CD8 memory one.

Study conclusions and caveats: In general, naive subsets displayed greater estimated richness than memory subsets did. Some naive CD4 clonotypes, roughly 4.5%, turned up in common across a handful of donors.

The source of this sequence is a man aged 25-45 years in good health. What was sequenced was naive CD4+ T cells sorted from blood. Subset here: CD45RA+ positively selected. The J gene is TRBJ2-5, the V gene TRBV18, with D uncertain. Here the CDR3 DNA reads TGTGCCAGCTCCCAGTACCAAGAGACCCAGTACTTC. This translates into CASSQYQETQYF.